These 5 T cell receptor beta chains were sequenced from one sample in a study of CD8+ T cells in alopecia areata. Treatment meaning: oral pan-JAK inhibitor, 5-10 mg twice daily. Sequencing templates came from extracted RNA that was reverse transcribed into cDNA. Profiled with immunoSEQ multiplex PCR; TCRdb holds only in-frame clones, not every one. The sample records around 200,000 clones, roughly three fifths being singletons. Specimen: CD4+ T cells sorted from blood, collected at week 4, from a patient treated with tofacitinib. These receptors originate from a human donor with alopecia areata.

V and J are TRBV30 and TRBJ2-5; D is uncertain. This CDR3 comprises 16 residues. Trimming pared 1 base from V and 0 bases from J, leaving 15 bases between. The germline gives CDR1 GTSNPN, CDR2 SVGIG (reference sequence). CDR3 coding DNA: TGTGCCTGGAGTGATTTCCAGCAGCAGTACCAAGAGACCCAGTACTTC. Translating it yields CAWSDFQQQYQETQYF.

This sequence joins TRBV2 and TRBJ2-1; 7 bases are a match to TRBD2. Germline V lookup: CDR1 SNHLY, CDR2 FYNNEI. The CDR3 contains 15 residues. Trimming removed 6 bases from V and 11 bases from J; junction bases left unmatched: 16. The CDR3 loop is CASRERLAPEGKQFF. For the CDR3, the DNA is TGTGCCAGCAGAGAAAGACTAGCCCCGGAGGGCAAGCAGTTCTTC.

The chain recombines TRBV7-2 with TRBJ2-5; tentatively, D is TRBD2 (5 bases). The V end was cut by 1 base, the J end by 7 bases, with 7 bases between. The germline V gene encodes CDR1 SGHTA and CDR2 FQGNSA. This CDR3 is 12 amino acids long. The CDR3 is CASSLVAGTQYF. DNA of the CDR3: TGTGCCAGCAGCTTAGTTGCGGGGACCCAGTACTTC.

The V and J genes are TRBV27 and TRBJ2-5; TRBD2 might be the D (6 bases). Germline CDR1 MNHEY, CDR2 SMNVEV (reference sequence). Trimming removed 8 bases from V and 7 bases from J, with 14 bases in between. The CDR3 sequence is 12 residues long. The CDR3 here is CASGQGGLTQYF. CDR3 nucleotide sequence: TGTGCCAGCGGCCAAGGAGGGCTGACCCAGTACTTC.

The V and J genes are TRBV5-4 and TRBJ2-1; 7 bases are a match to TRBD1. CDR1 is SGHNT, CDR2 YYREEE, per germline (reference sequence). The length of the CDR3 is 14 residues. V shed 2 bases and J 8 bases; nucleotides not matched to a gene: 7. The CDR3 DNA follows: TGTGCCAGCAGCTTCGGGACAGCGTCCGATGAGCAGTTCTTC. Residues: CASSFGTASDEQFF.